These T cell receptor beta chains were read from a single sample in a study of blood T cell repertoires in COVID-19. The table came from immunoSEQ multiplex PCR; TCRdb's copy has only in-frame clones and leaves some out. The sample contains about 180,000 clones, roughly four fifths of which appear only once. Sequenced sample: peripheral blood. These receptor sequences come from an older woman with COVID-19, enrolled during active disease. Each CDR3 is given with its conserved first and last residue. D genes are given only for firm matches. Clone size is stated in some rows and not others, as once, few, many or a class when expanded.

TRBV29-1	-	TRBJ2-5	-	CSVDQEGGETQYF	TGCAGCGTTGACCAAGAGGGCGGAGAGACCCAGTACTTC
TRBV13	-	TRBJ2-1	-	CASSPLEVIYNEQFF	TGTGCCAGCAGCCCGTTGGAGGTGATATACAATGAGCAGTTCTTC
TRBV19	TRBD2	TRBJ2-7	-	CASSMSSGRYEQYF	TGTGCCAGTAGTATGTCTAGCGGGAGGTACGAGCAGTACTTC
TRBV18	-	TRBJ1-1	-	CASSPGGASNTEAFF	TGTGCCAGCTCACCCGGAGGGGCCTCGAACACTGAAGCTTTCTTT
TRBV20-1	TRBD1	TRBJ1-2	-	CSEDREDGYTF	TGCAGCGAAGACAGGGAGGATGGCTACACCTTC
TRBV7-9	-	TRBJ2-5	few	CASSFGRNQETQYF	TGTGCCAGCAGCTTTGGCAGGAACCAAGAGACCCAGTACTTC
TRBV3-1/TRBV3-2	-	TRBJ2-3	-	CASSHRTPTPIDTQYF	TGTGCCAGCAGCCACAGGACACCCACGCCCATAGATACGCAGTATTTT
TRBV3-1/TRBV3-2	-	TRBJ2-5	-	CASSQEGGWDDLNF	TGTGCCAGCAGCCAAGAAGGAGGGTGGGATGATCTGAACTTC
TRBV9	TRBD2	TRBJ2-3	-	CASSVGYRREGRTDTQYF	TGTGCCAGCAGCGTAGGGTACAGGCGGGAGGGCCGCACAGATACGCAGTATTTT
TRBV7-7	-	TRBJ1-1	-	CASSPSEGTKAFF	TGTGCCAGCAGCCCCTCTGAGGGCACCAAAGCTTTCTTT
TRBV4-3	-	TRBJ1-3	-	CASSLERSSGNTIYF	TGCGCCAGCAGCCTGGAACGGAGCTCTGGAAACACCATATATTTT
TRBV3-1/TRBV3-2	TRBD2	TRBJ2-1	-	CASSQDLAGGSNEQFF	TGTGCCAGCAGCCAAGACCTAGCGGGAGGATCCAATGAGCAGTTCTTC
TRBV14	-	TRBJ1-1	once	CASSPRGWKEAFF	TGTGCCAGCAGCCCCCGGGGGTGGAAAGAAGCTTTCTTT
TRBV6-5	-	TRBJ2-7	-	CASEGTRTYEQYF	TGTGCCAGCGAGGGGACAAGAACCTACGAGCAGTACTTC
TRBV7-2	TRBD1	TRBJ1-1	-	CASSYRADRGTEAFF	TGTGCCAGCAGCTACCGCGCGGACAGGGGGACTGAAGCTTTCTTT
TRBV28	TRBD1	TRBJ2-7	-	CASSRGQGRPYEQYF	TGTGCCAGCAGCCGGGGACAGGGGAGGCCCTACGAGCAGTACTTC
TRBV2	-	TRBJ1-6	-	CASNQGLSSPLHF	TGTGCCAGCAATCAGGGGCTTAGTTCACCCCTCCACTTT